One and the same sample provided the 19 T cell receptor beta chains below, sequenced in a study of blood T cell repertoires in COVID-19. Method: immunoSEQ multiplex PCR; TCRdb's copy keeps in-frame clones and lacks some. The sample has some 130,000 clones; about 91% are singletons. Material for sequencing was peripheral blood. These receptors were collected from a man in his fifties or sixties with acute or convalescent COVID-19.

The V call is TRBV3-1 (or the pseudogene TRBV3-2), the J call TRBJ1-4; maybe TRBD1 (5 bases). Germline V lookup: CDR1 LGHDT, CDR2 YNNKEL (reference sequence). The CDR3 contains 14 residues. V dropped 6 bases and J dropped 1 base, with 9 bases sitting between them. CDR3: CASRIRGTNEKLFF. CDR3 nucleotide sequence: TGTGCCAGCAGAATTAGGGGAACTAATGAAAAACTGTTTTTT.

This rearrangement joins TRBV6-4 to TRBJ2-1; 7 bases align to TRBD2. CDR1 is MRHNA and CDR2 is SNTAGT in the germline V gene. CDR3 size: 16 residues. The J segment lost 3 bases and the V segment lost 6 bases, leaving 11 bases of the junction unmatched. CDR3 in amino acids: CASSPITAGDYNEQFF. DNA for the CDR3: TGTGCCAGCAGCCCCATAACCGCGGGGGACTACAATGAGCAGTTCTTC.

The chain has TRBV7-9 and TRBJ1-5, with D unclear. The CDR3 is 14 residues long. Germline CDR1 SEHNR, CDR2 FQNEAQ (reference sequence). Trimming stripped 8 bases from V and 0 bases from J, with 11 bases between. Written as DNA, the CDR3 is TGTGCCAGCTCCGAGGCCGGTAGCAATCAGCCCCAGCATTTT. Translating it yields CASSEAGSNQPQHF.

The V call is TRBV25-1, the J call TRBJ1-1; D is unresolved. CDR3 length: 13 residues. Trimming cost V 0 bases and J 9 bases, with 11 bases left between them. Per the germline V gene, CDR1 is MGHDK and CDR2 is SYGVNS. The CDR3 DNA sequence: TGTGCCAGCAGTGAATACGAACGGTCTAAAGCTTTCTTT. Protein sequence: CASSEYERSKAFF.

This clone was found once. The CDR3 bases are TGTGCCAGCAGCCGAGGCACAGATACGCAGTATTTT. Its protein is CASSRGTDTQYF. J is TRBJ2-3 and V is TRBV11-2; D gene unclear. There are 12 residues in the CDR3. CDR1 SGHAT and CDR2 FQNNGV come from the germline V gene. Trimming took off 5 bases at V and 1 base at J, with 4 bases between the two ends.

The gene calls are TRBV5-1 and TRBJ1-2; D ambiguous. V lost 4 bases and J lost 6, with 13 bases in between. Germline V gives CDR1 SGHRS, CDR2 YFSETQ. This CDR3 is 13 amino acids long. The CDR3, as DNA: TGCGCCAGCAGCAGAGGGTTAACGGATGGCTACACCTTC. Protein sequence: CASSRGLTDGYTF.

V gene TRBV9 combines with J gene TRBJ2-1, with a tentative D call TRBD2 (7 bases). The CDR3 sequence is 15 residues long. The ends were cut back, 0 bases at V and 5 bases at J, with 12 bases in the middle. Per germline, CDR1 SGDLS and CDR2 YYNGEE. CDR3: CASSVGGGGNNEQFF. The DNA of the CDR3 is TGTGCCAGCAGCGTAGGAGGGGGGGGGAACAATGAGCAGTTCTTC.

The chain recombines TRBV5-1 with TRBJ1-1, with TRBD1 matching over 7 bases. The CDR3 runs 14 residues. The germline gives CDR1 SGHRS, CDR2 YFSETQ. The V and J ends lost 4 bases and 4 bases, in that order; junction bases with no gene match: 7. In nucleotides, the CDR3 is TGCGCCAGCAGCGTGGCTGAGGGGGCCACTGAAGCTTTCTTT. As protein: CASSVAEGATEAFF.

The chain carries TRBV12-3 or TRBV12-4 and TRBJ1-1; a possible D gene is TRBD1 (5 bases). The CDR3 totals 13 residues. The V end was cut by 6 bases, the J end by 1 base, with 9 bases between. Written as DNA, the CDR3 is TGTGCCAGCAGGGTACAGGCGAACACTGAAGCTTTCTTT. It encodes CASRVQANTEAFF.

V is TRBV5-5 and J is TRBJ2-7; 8 bases are shared with TRBD1. The CDR3 runs to 14 residues. Germline V gene data show CDR1 as SGHKS and CDR2 as YYEKEE (reference sequence). Unmatched junction bases numbered 8, after V lost 2 bases and J lost 7 bases. Written as DNA, the CDR3 is TGTGCCAGCAGCTTTCCGACAGGGGCGAAAGAGCAGTACTTC. Its protein is CASSFPTGAKEQYF.

This chain uses TRBV4-2 with TRBJ2-3; 8 positions agree with TRBD1. The germline CDR1 and CDR2 sequences are LGHNA and YNFKEQ. Unmatched junction bases numbered 16, after V lost 6 bases and J lost 2 bases. The CDR3 covers 18 residues. CDR3 DNA: TGTGCCAGCAGACCATTCAGGGGGGACAGGTTATACACAGATACGCAGTATTTT. Translation: CASRPFRGDRLYTDTQYF.

The chain carries TRBV7-2 and TRBJ1-2; unclear D gene. Looked up from germline, CDR1 is SGHTA and CDR2 is FQGNSA. This CDR3 region has 15 residues. Trimming took off 2 bases at V and 6 bases at J, with 16 bases between the two ends. CDR3 coding DNA: TGTGCCAGCAGCTTAACTAGGCTTCCAAGGAATGGCTACACCTTC. Translating it yields CASSLTRLPRNGYTF.

J is TRBJ2-5 and V is TRBV10-2, with 7 bases matching TRBD2. From germline, CDR1 is WSHSY and CDR2 SAAADI. The CDR3 length is 14 residues. J lost 1 base, V lost 10 bases, and 9 bases had no gene match. The CDR3 DNA follows: TGCGCCACGACCTCAGCGGGGCTCCAAGAGACCCAGTACTTC. The encoded protein is CATTSAGLQETQYF.

The CDR3 coding sequence is TGTGCCAGCAGTCCGGACAGGGGGAATCAGCCCCAGCATTTT. It yields the protein CASSPDRGNQPQHF. This chain joins TRBV6-5 and TRBJ1-5; 10 positions agree with TRBD1. With V trimmed by 5 bases and J by 4 bases, 2 bases remained unmatched. The V gene's germline CDR1 is MNHEY and CDR2 SVGAGI. The CDR3 runs 14 residues.

V gene TRBV29-1 combines with J gene TRBJ2-2, with D possibly being TRBD1 (5 bases). Germline lookup yields CDR1 SQVTM and CDR2 ANQGSEA. Trimming took off 6 bases at V and 3 bases at J, with 14 bases between the two ends. The CDR3 covers 14 residues. CDR3 protein: CSVRLSRDTGELFF. The DNA of the CDR3 is TGCAGCGTCCGACTGAGCAGGGACACCGGGGAGCTGTTTTTT.

The CDR3 sequence: CASSRTGVPLNEKLFF. The CDR3 nucleotides are TGTGCCAGCAGTCGGACAGGGGTACCCCTTAATGAAAAACTGTTTTTT. J is TRBJ1-4 and V is TRBV27; 9 positions agree with TRBD1. V was pared by 5 bases and J by 4 bases, with 8 bases of the junction left unmatched. Germline V lookup: CDR1 MNHEY, CDR2 SMNVEV (reference sequence). The CDR3 consists of 16 residues.

CDR3 in amino acids: CASSRDNNYGYTF. The CDR3 coding sequence is TGTGCCAGCAGTCGGGACAATAACTATGGCTACACCTTC. V usage is TRBV6-5 and J usage is TRBJ1-2; possibly TRBD1 for D (6 bases). The V and J ends lost 5 bases and 1 base respectively, with 8 bases between them. The CDR3 contains 13 residues. Germline V gene data show CDR1 as MNHEY and CDR2 as SVGAGI.

The V call is TRBV19, the J call TRBJ1-1, with D uncertain. CDR1 LNHDA and CDR2 SQIVND come from the germline V gene (reference sequence). This CDR3 comprises 14 residues. Trimming shortened V by 8 bases and J by 4 bases, and 17 bases separated the two germline ends. CDR3 DNA: TGTGCCAGTCTCGGTCAAGCCGGAGTCACTGAAGCTTTCTTT. This encodes CASLGQAGVTEAFF.

The chain has TRBV2 and TRBJ2-7; the match to TRBD1 covers 7 bases. Germline assignment: CDR1 SNHLY and CDR2 FYNNEI. The CDR3 has 12 amino acids. J lost 5 bases, V lost 6 bases, and 4 bases had no gene match. DNA for the CDR3: TGTGCCAGCAGGCCGACAGGGAACGAGCAGTACTTC. This gives the protein CASRPTGNEQYF.